The entry below describes one T cell receptor (beta chain). Its antigen remains unidentified. The sample comes from a study of blood T cells in healthy people across ages. Study-level points and caveats: Older age coincided with a roughly linear decline in TCR beta diversity per million T cells.

Healthy individuals of Caucasian origin from Russia, aged about 6 to 100, served as donors. Every sample yielded at least 6.5 million isolated PBMCs. Samples each had at least 5 micrograms of total RNA extracted. A second PCR of about 7 to 12 cycles used a sample-barcoded 5' primer and a J-beta primer mix. TCRdb passed the 5' RACE reads through MiXCR, listing each CDR3 protein once. Of 1.8 million or so distinct CDR3 sequences in the sample, approximately 40% were seen once. The CDR3 has 14 amino acids. V was clipped by 4 bases and J by 3 bases, with 16 bases between them. Germline CDR1 is DFQATT and CDR2 is SNEGSKA (reference sequence).

The origin of this receptor is a human donor in good health. The gene calls are TRBV20-1 and TRBJ2-7; a possible D gene is TRBD1 (7 bases). The sequencing sample was made of blood. CDR3 protein: CSAIRQGLDYEQYF. The DNA of the CDR3 is TGCAGTGCTATTCGACAGGGACTGGACTACGAGCAGTACTTC.